This is a list of T cell receptor beta chains from one sample in a study of shared clonotypes between healthy human individuals. Data came from immunoSEQ multiplex PCR; TCRdb stores just in-frame clones and leaves some out. Of roughly 590,000 clones listed, roughly 95% are singletons. The sample taken for sequencing was naive CD8+ T cells sorted from blood. All receptors come from a woman aged 30 to 39 in good health. The CDR3 runs from the conserved cysteine through the conserved F or W. The D gene is left open where the match is weak. Not all rows give a size; the values are once, few, many and, for expanded clones, a class.

D,V,size,J,CDR3,DNA
NA,TRBV28,NA,TRBJ2-7,CASSGTTGLSPVQYF,TGTGCCAGCAGTGGTACGACTGGACTTTCGCCGGTGCAGTACTTC
NA,TRBV5-5,NA,TRBJ2-7,CASSFGGRYEQYF,TGTGCCAGCAGCTTCGGAGGGCGCTACGAGCAGTACTTC
TRBD1,TRBV28,NA,TRBJ2-7,CASSSAGTGHEQYF,TGTGCCAGCAGTTCGGCGGGGACAGGCCACGAGCAGTACTTC
TRBD2,TRBV28,NA,TRBJ2-7,CASSLAGSSYEQYF,TGTGCCAGCAGTCTAGCGGGCAGCTCCTACGAGCAGTACTTC
NA,TRBV7-9,NA,TRBJ2-7,CASSQGGNEQYF,TGTGCCAGCAGCCAAGGAGGGAACGAGCAGTACTTC
NA,TRBV29-1,NA,TRBJ1-2,CSVLGSANYGYTF,TGCAGCGTTTTGGGCAGTGCTAACTATGGCTACACCTTC
NA,TRBV7-9,once,TRBJ2-1,CASSLGADSYNEQFF,TGTGCCAGCAGCTTAGGGGCGGACTCCTACAATGAGCAGTTCTTC
NA,TRBV28,NA,TRBJ2-1,CASSSRDSPYNEQFF,TGTGCCAGCAGTTCCCGGGACTCGCCCTACAATGAGCAGTTCTTC
NA,TRBV28,NA,TRBJ1-2,CASRDPGGLGYTF,TGTGCCAGCAGGGATCCCGGGGGGCTCGGCTACACCTTC
NA,TRBV6-5,NA,TRBJ2-7,CASSYSEQYEQYF,TGTGCCAGCAGTTACTCGGAACAATACGAGCAGTACTTC
NA,TRBV5-6,NA,TRBJ2-1,CASSLSADNSYNEQFF,TGTGCCAGCAGCTTATCAGCGGATAACTCCTACAATGAGCAGTTCTTC
NA,TRBV6-1,NA,TRBJ1-1,CASHEGGSGYTEAFF,TGTGCCAGTCACGAGGGAGGGTCGGGATATACTGAAGCTTTCTTT
NA,TRBV9,NA,TRBJ1-1,CASSPWTGNTEAFF,TGTGCCAGCAGCCCTTGGACCGGGAACACTGAAGCTTTCTTT
NA,TRBV7-9,NA,TRBJ2-5,CASSLVAGQWETQYF,TGTGCCAGCAGCTTAGTGGCAGGGCAGTGGGAGACCCAGTACTTC
NA,TRBV15,NA,TRBJ2-7,CATSRPLGYEQYF,TGTGCCACCAGCCGGCCCCTCGGCTACGAGCAGTACTTC
NA,TRBV20-1,NA,TRBJ2-7,CSAELRYEQYF,TGCAGTGCAGAGTTGAGATACGAGCAGTACTTC
TRBD2,TRBV27,NA,TRBJ2-1,CASSLVSGIGPYNEQFF,TGTGCCAGCAGTTTAGTCAGCGGGATTGGACCCTACAATGAGCAGTTCTTC
NA,TRBV5-8,NA,TRBJ1-3,CASNLGADTIYF,TGTGCCAGCAACTTGGGAGCGGACACCATATATTTT
NA,TRBV28,NA,TRBJ2-7,CASSLRGTSGEQYF,TGTGCCAGCAGTTTAAGAGGGACCTCGGGCGAGCAGTACTTC
TRBD2,TRBV19,NA,TRBJ2-7,CASSIDGGSSYEQYF,TGTGCCAGTAGTATAGACGGCGGGAGCTCCTACGAGCAGTACTTC
NA,TRBV6-1,NA,TRBJ2-7,CASSEAGTTTKTYEQYF,TGTGCCAGCAGTGAGGCAGGGACGACCACAAAAACTTACGAGCAGTACTTC
TRBD1,TRBV5-4,NA,TRBJ2-7,CASSLQQGTYEQYF,TGTGCCAGCAGCCTACAACAGGGGACCTACGAGCAGTACTTC
NA,TRBV18,NA,TRBJ1-5,CASSPKPSERNQPQHF,TGTGCCAGCTCACCAAAACCCTCCGAGAGGAATCAGCCCCAGCATTTT
NA,TRBV27,NA,TRBJ1-5,CALVGGGPGAANQPQHF,TGTGCACTCGTCGGGGGGGGGCCGGGGGCGGCCAATCAGCCCCAGCATTTT
NA,TRBV6-5,NA,TRBJ2-7,CASSYSEAYEQYF,TGTGCCAGCAGTTACTCGGAGGCCTACGAGCAGTACTTC
TRBD1,TRBV28,once,TRBJ2-2,CASSFPGGNGELFF,TGTGCCAGCAGTTTCCCAGGGGGCAACGGGGAGCTGTTTTTT
NA,TRBV11-2,few,TRBJ2-3,CASSRRDRYTDTQYF,TGTGCCAGCAGTCGGCGGGACAGATACACAGATACGCAGTATTTT
TRBD2,TRBV10-3,NA,TRBJ2-7,CAISVLAGEYEQYF,TGTGCCATCAGTGTGTTGGCGGGGGAATACGAGCAGTACTTC
NA,TRBV7-9,NA,TRBJ2-1,CASSLSGRGTYNEQFF,TGTGCCAGCAGCCTCTCCGGCAGGGGAACCTACAATGAGCAGTTCTTC
TRBD2,TRBV4-1,NA,TRBJ2-7,CASSQDLTSGLTYEQYF,TGCGCCAGCAGCCAGGACTTGACTAGCGGGCTGACCTACGAGCAGTACTTC
NA,TRBV6-5,NA,TRBJ2-7,CASSYSGDSSYEQYF,TGTGCCAGCAGTTACTCAGGAGACAGCTCCTACGAGCAGTACTTC